These 21 T cell receptor beta chains were all obtained from the same sample, sequenced in a study of blood T cell repertoires in COVID-19. Repertoires were generated with immunoSEQ multiplex PCR, while TCRdb's copy carries only in-frame clones and drops some. The table shows about 140,000 clones, with around 83% occurring only once. Sequencing was performed on peripheral blood. These receptors were obtained from a man aged 30 to 39 with COVID-19, enrolled during active disease.

This clone was detected a few times. V is TRBV18 and J is TRBJ2-7, with D uncertain. Trimming cost V 3 bases and J 5 bases, with 11 bases left between them. This CDR3 region has 13 residues. Germline CDR1 is KGHSH and CDR2 is LQKENI. CDR3 region: CASSPLKNHEQYF. The CDR3 nucleotides read TGTGCCAGCTCACCGCTAAAAAACCACGAGCAGTACTTC.

The CDR3 DNA reads as TGTGCCAGCAGCGGTAGTGGGACTAGAGAAGAGACCCAGTACTTC. It codes for CASSGSGTREETQYF. The J gene is TRBJ2-5, the V gene TRBV9; TRBD2 matches 8 bases. The germline gives CDR1 SGDLS, CDR2 YYNGEE. Trimming removed 3 bases from V and 3 bases from J; junction bases left unmatched: 7. The CDR3 sequence is 15 residues long.

This chain links TRBV2 with TRBJ2-7; 13 nucleotides align to TRBD2. Germline V gives CDR1 SNHLY, CDR2 FYNNEI. Trimming cost V 6 bases and J 5 bases; bases outside gene matches: 7. CDR3 size: 15 residues. The CDR3 loop reads CASSKTSGRTHEQYF. DNA of the CDR3: TGTGCCAGCAGCAAGACTAGCGGGAGGACCCACGAGCAGTACTTC.

This clone came up a few times. The rearrangement joins TRBV7-9 to TRBJ2-2; TRBD1 aligns across 8 bases. The CDR3 contains 16 residues. CDR1 is SEHNR, CDR2 FQNEAQ, per germline (reference sequence). With V trimmed by 4 bases and J by 3 bases, 7 bases remained unmatched. CDR3 nucleotides: TGTGCCAGCAGCTCGAGACAGGGGATTGACACCGGGGAGCTGTTTTTT. Its protein is CASSSRQGIDTGELFF.

The chain combines TRBV4-1 with TRBJ1-6; 8 bases are a match to TRBD1. Trimming took 3 bases from V and 9 from J; bases not matched to a gene: 10. Germline assignment: CDR1 MGHRA and CDR2 YSYEKL. The CDR3 runs to 16 residues. CDR3 sequence reads: CASSQGQPGGASPLHF. The CDR3, as DNA: TGCGCCAGCAGCCAGGGGCAGCCAGGGGGCGCTTCACCCCTCCACTTT.

Only one count was recorded for this clone. The chain carries TRBV4-2 and TRBJ2-1, with TRBD2 identical over 14 bases. J lost 6 bases, V lost 0 bases, and 4 bases had no gene match. This CDR3 has 17 amino acids. Germline values: CDR1 LGHNA, CDR2 YNFKEQ. The CDR3 DNA is TGTGCCAGCAGCCAAGAAGCGACTAGCGGGAGGGTCAATGAGCAGTTCTTC. Protein sequence: CASSQEATSGRVNEQFF.

This clone was recorded only once. This chain links TRBV7-8 with TRBJ1-5; D may be TRBD1 (6 bases). This CDR3 contains 15 residues. The V gene lost 3 bases and the J gene lost 6 bases, with 15 bases spanning the gap. The germline V gene has CDR1 SGHVS and CDR2 FQNEAQ. CDR3 in amino acids: CASSFGGGDGQPQHF. The CDR3 bases are TGTGCCAGCAGCTTTGGTGGGGGCGACGGTCAGCCCCAGCATTTT.

The rearrangement links TRBV6-5 to TRBJ2-1, with TRBD1 matching 7 bases. J gave up 4 bases and V 11 bases, and 8 bases lay outside the gene matches. CDR3 length: 13 amino acids. CDR1 MNHEY and CDR2 SVGAGI come from the germline V gene. The CDR3 here is CASGGYLYNEQFF. The CDR3, as DNA: TGTGCCTCAGGGGGTTACCTATACAATGAGCAGTTCTTC.

This chain uses TRBV6-4 with TRBJ2-1, with D hard to call. The CDR3 is 14 residues long. V was shortened by 0 bases and J by 2 bases, with 5 bases between the two germline ends. The germline V gene encodes CDR1 MRHNA and CDR2 SNTAGT. The CDR3 nucleotides are TGTGCCAGCAGTGACTCGCCAGCCTACAATGAGCAGTTCTTC. It translates to CASSDSPAYNEQFF.

This sequence joins TRBV2 and TRBJ2-2; TRBD2 matches at 7 bases. After removal of 2 bases from V and 5 bases from J, the junction contained 11 bases not matched to a gene. Germline values: CDR1 SNHLY, CDR2 FYNNEI. This CDR3 spans 17 amino acids. CDR3 region: CASSENSAGARTGELFF. The DNA for the CDR3 is TGTGCCAGCAGTGAAAATTCGGCGGGAGCGCGGACCGGGGAGCTGTTTTTT. Drawing the rest from reference TRBV2 and TRBJ2-2, the complete variable domain is EPEVTQTPSHQVTQMGQEVILRCVPISNHLYFYWYRQILGQKVEFLVSFYNNEISEKSEIFDDQFSVERPDGSNFTLKIRSTKLEDSAMYFCASSENSAGARTGELFFGEGSRLTVL.

This clone was counted once. The chain carries TRBV18 and TRBJ1-1; TRBD1 is a possible D gene (6 bases). Trimming shortened V by 1 base and J by 4 bases, and 19 bases separated the two germline ends. The germline V gene has CDR1 KGHSH and CDR2 LQKENI. This CDR3 is built from 17 residues. CDR3 coding DNA: TGTGCCAGCTCACCACAGCAGGGGCCGGCCTCGGGCACTGAAGCTTTCTTT. Its protein is CASSPQQGPASGTEAFF. Full variable domain (remainder filled in from reference TRBV18 and TRBJ1-1): NAGVMQNPRHLVRRRGQEARLRCSPMKGHSHVYWYRQLPEEGLKFMVYLQKENIIDESGMPKERFSAEFPKEGPSILRIQQVVRGDSAAYFCASSPQQGPASGTEAFFGQGTRLTVV.

The rearrangement joins TRBV28 to TRBJ1-4; D gene uncertain. With 5 bases removed from V and 8 bases from J, the gap between germline ends came to 15 bases. This CDR3 region has 14 residues. The germline V gene has CDR1 MDHEN and CDR2 SYDVKM. The CDR3 DNA reads TGTGCCAGCAGTCCGCCGCGGGGTTGGGAAAAACTGTTTTTT. Translating it yields CASSPPRGWEKLFF.

This clone has only one observation. V gene TRBV19 combines with J gene TRBJ1-1; 8 nucleotides agree with TRBD1. CDR1 is LNHDA, CDR2 SQIVND, per germline (reference sequence). This CDR3 is 14 amino acids long. V shed 8 bases, J shed 1 base, and the junction held 6 bases outside the gene matches. Here the CDR3 DNA reads TGTGCCAGTGGGGGTGGGACAGGGAACACTGAAGCTTTCTTT. Translating it yields CASGGGTGNTEAFF.

In this sample, this clone turned up a few times. The gene calls are TRBV6-6 and TRBJ1-5; 8 bases map to TRBD1. V shed 7 bases and J 2 bases; nucleotides not matched to a gene: 1. Germline assignment: CDR1 MNHNY and CDR2 SVGAGI (reference sequence). This CDR3 region has 13 residues. Here the CDR3 reads CASTTGGNQPQHF. Here the CDR3 DNA reads TGTGCCAGCACGACAGGGGGCAATCAGCCCCAGCATTTT.

In this sample, this clone turned up a few times. The V call is TRBV21-1, the J call TRBJ2-7; the table names TRBD1, a call not compared with the DNA. TRBV21-1 is a pseudogene segment. There are 14 residues in the CDR3. As DNA, the CDR3 is TGTGCCAGCAGCAAGGACAGGAACACCTACGAGCAGTACTTC. Translation gives CASSKDRNTYEQYF.

The chain links TRBV19 to TRBJ1-5; possible D gene TRBD1, 5 bases. Trimming took 7 bases from V and 3 from J, leaving 16 bases between them. CDR3 length: 15 residues. Germline CDR1 is LNHDA and CDR2 is SQIVND (reference sequence). The DNA of the CDR3 is TGTGCCAGTACCCTAAGGCCCAGGGCCAATCAGCCCCAGCATTTT. It is translated as CASTLRPRANQPQHF.

Here the CDR3 reads CASSESTGGVGTGELFF. DNA for the CDR3: TGTGCCAGCAGCGAATCAACAGGGGGCGTCGGCACCGGGGAGCTGTTTTTT. The gene calls are TRBV11-3 and TRBJ2-2, with 9 bases that match TRBD1. The CDR3 extends over 17 amino acids. Germline V gene lookup returns CDR1 SGHNT and CDR2 YENEEA. J lost 4 bases, V lost 5 bases, and 11 bases had no gene match.

This chain uses TRBV7-3 with TRBJ2-1; 11 bases line up with TRBD2. This CDR3 region has 17 residues. Looked up from germline, CDR1 is SGHTA and CDR2 is FQGTGA. Trimming cost V 4 bases and J 7 bases; bases outside gene matches: 12. CDR3 coding DNA: TGTGCCAGCAGCTCCGATCAGACTAGCGGGAAGGTGAATGAGCAGTTCTTC. Amino acid sequence: CASSSDQTSGKVNEQFF. The whole variable domain, filled in from reference TRBV7-3 and TRBJ2-1, reads GAGVSQTPSNKVTEKGKYVELRCDPISGHTALYWYRQSLGQGPEFLIYFQGTGAADDSGLPNDRFFAVRPEGSVSTLKIQRTERGDSAVYLCASSSDQTSGKVNEQFFGPGTRLTVL.

The chain is built from TRBV7-9 and TRBJ2-1; 12 nucleotides align to TRBD2. This CDR3 region has 17 residues. The V gene end was trimmed by 1 base and the J gene end by 7 bases; junction bases not matched to a gene: 8. CDR1 and CDR2 (germline): SEHNR, FQNEAQ (reference sequence). CDR3 coding DNA: TGTGCCAGCAGCTTAGAAACTAGCGGGAGGTTCCCTAATGAGCAGTTCTTC. Residues: CASSLETSGRFPNEQFF.

The chain carries TRBV29-1 and TRBJ2-7, with D perhaps TRBD1 (6 bases). Trimming stripped 5 bases from V and 7 bases from J, with 15 bases between. The CDR3 spans 12 residues. Per germline, CDR1 SQVTM and CDR2 ANQGSEA. The CDR3 DNA reads as TGCAGCGTTAGGCAGGGGTCAAGGGAGCAGTACTTC. Protein: CSVRQGSREQYF.

This clone was recorded only once. The chain carries TRBV27 and TRBJ2-7; possibly TRBD1 for D (5 bases). CDR1 and CDR2 from the germline V gene are MNHEY and SMNVEV (reference sequence). Trimming stripped 2 bases from V and 1 base from J, with 9 bases between. The CDR3 is 14 residues long. CDR3 protein: CASSLAGRSYEQYF. CDR3 nucleotide sequence: TGTGCCAGCAGTTTAGCAGGGCGTTCCTACGAGCAGTACTTC.